The 21 T cell receptor beta chains below were found in one sample sequenced in a study of cytomegalovirus exposure and HLA in healthy donors. In the PCR, 60 Vbeta and 13 Jbeta primers were used. The repertoire was sequenced with immunoSEQ multiplex PCR; TCRdb's copy has only in-frame clones and lacks some. The sample lists about 140,000 clones, more than 60% occurring once. The sample consisted of PBMCs. These receptor sequences come from a man aged 25 to 40 in good health and CMV-seropositive.

The V gene is TRBV7-9, the J gene TRBJ1-3, with 7 bases identical to TRBD1. V was clipped by 2 bases and J by 0 bases; unmatched bases: 4. CDR3 size: 16 residues. Germline V gene lookup returns CDR1 SEHNR and CDR2 FQNEAQ (reference sequence). The DNA of the CDR3 is TGTGCCAGCAGCTTACCCCCAGGGGGCTCTGGAAACACCATATATTTT. Encoded protein: CASSLPPGGSGNTIYF.

The genes are TRBV27 and TRBJ2-3, with D possibly TRBD2 on 5 matching bases. Trimming took off 4 bases at V and 3 bases at J, with 20 bases between the two ends. The germline gives CDR1 MNHEY, CDR2 SMNVEV (reference sequence). The CDR3 is 17 residues long. CDR3 sequence: CASSSAPRTFSTDTQYF. As DNA, the CDR3 is TGTGCCAGCAGTTCCGCTCCCCGGACTTTCAGTACAGATACGCAGTATTTT.

This rearrangement joins TRBV7-6 to TRBJ1-1; unclear D gene. Trimming stripped 1 base from V and 5 bases from J, with 14 bases between. The CDR3 is 15 amino acids. Looked up from germline, CDR1 is SGHVS and CDR2 is FNYEAQ. CDR3 sequence: CASSLGGISVTEAFF. CDR3 sequence (DNA): TGTGCCAGCAGCTTAGGAGGGATATCTGTGACTGAAGCTTTCTTT. The whole variable domain, remainder taken from reference TRBV7-6 and TRBJ1-1, is GAGVSQSPRYKVTKRGQDVALRCDPISGHVSLYWYRQALGQGPEFLTYFNYEAQQDKSGLPNDRFSAERPEGSISTLTIQRTEQRDSAMYRCASSLGGISVTEAFFGQGTRLTVV.

The rearrangement joins TRBV30 to TRBJ2-1, with a possible D match to TRBD2 (6 bases). CDR3 length equals 13 residues. Trimming took 4 bases from V and 2 from J, leaving 9 bases between them. Germline values: CDR1 GTSNPN, CDR2 SVGIG (reference sequence). The CDR3 protein is CAWTSDPYNEQFF. Written as DNA, the CDR3 is TGTGCCTGGACTAGCGACCCCTACAATGAGCAGTTCTTC.

The gene calls are TRBV6-6 and TRBJ2-4, with D possibly being TRBD2 (6 bases). The germline V gene has CDR1 MNHNY and CDR2 SVGAGI (reference sequence). The CDR3 length is 16 residues. V was cut by 8 bases and J by 5 bases, with 22 bases left in between. Here the CDR3 DNA reads TGTGCCAGCTGCCTGGGTGGGACTTCCTTCCAAAACATTCAGTACTTC. Translated, it gives CASCLGGTSFQNIQYF.

Concerning this clone itself: Germline is not matched at one junction end, which may reflect a read error. Other nucleotide sequences in the sample specify the same CDR3. This rearrangement joins TRBV28 to TRBJ2-5; tentative D call: TRBD2 (5 bases). The germline gives CDR1 MDHEN, CDR2 SYDVKM. The CDR3 spans 14 residues. CDR3 amino acids: CASSWRSMEETQYF. DNA of the CDR3: TGCGCCAGCAGTTGGAGGTCGATGGAGGAGACCCAGTACTTC.

The genes are TRBV19 and TRBJ2-5, with a tentative D call TRBD2 (7 bases). Germline V gene lookup returns CDR1 LNHDA and CDR2 SQIVND (reference sequence). Trimming shortened V by 2 bases and J by 3 bases, and 19 bases separated the two germline ends. The CDR3 has 17 amino acids. CDR3 in amino acids: CASSINRAAGREETQYF. The CDR3 nucleotides are TGTGCCAGTAGTATAAACAGGGCAGCGGGAAGGGAAGAGACCCAGTACTTC.

This sequence joins TRBV5-1 and TRBJ1-1; TRBD1 matches 9 bases. The V gene end was trimmed by 2 bases and the J gene end by 5 bases; junction bases not matched to a gene: 4. The CDR3 sequence is 14 residues long. Germline assignment: CDR1 SGHRS and CDR2 YFSETQ. In nucleotides, the CDR3 is TGCGCCAGCAGCTTTAGGACAGGGGAAACTGAAGCTTTCTTT. This gives the protein CASSFRTGETEAFF.

This chain uses TRBV12-5 with TRBJ2-7; TRBD2 might be the D (7 bases). Germline assignment: CDR1 LGHNT and CDR2 FRNRAP. This CDR3 comprises 16 residues. Trimming took off 6 bases at V and 6 bases at J, with 24 bases between the two ends. The CDR3 here is CASGWGGGRGISEQYF. CDR3 in DNA: TGTGCTAGTGGCTGGGGGGGCGGGCGGGGGATCTCCGAGCAGTACTTC.

V usage is TRBV7-9 and J usage is TRBJ2-7, with D tentatively TRBD1 (6 bases). This CDR3 contains 16 residues. Looked up from germline, CDR1 is SEHNR and CDR2 is FQNEAQ (reference sequence). Trimming shortened V by 1 base and J by 5 bases, and 18 bases separated the two germline ends. CDR3 amino acids: CASSLVGIDRSNEQYF. The CDR3 coding sequence is TGTGCCAGCAGCTTAGTAGGGATTGACAGGTCGAACGAGCAGTACTTC.

The gene calls are TRBV9 and TRBJ2-1, with 8 bases fitting TRBD1. CDR1 is SGDLS and CDR2 is YYNGEE in the germline V gene. V trimming: 0 bases; J trimming: 9 bases; junction bases outside the gene matches: 11. This CDR3 comprises 16 residues. CDR3 in amino acids: CASSVDRGAERGEQFF. In DNA, the CDR3 is TGTGCCAGCAGCGTAGACAGGGGGGCTGAGCGTGGTGAGCAGTTCTTC.

The chain combines TRBV13 with TRBJ2-7; D is uncertain. Trimming took off 6 bases at V and 3 bases at J, with 15 bases between the two ends. CDR1 and CDR2 (germline): PRHDT, FYEKMQ (reference sequence). This CDR3 has 14 residues. The CDR3 DNA reads as TGTGCCAGCAGGCCAAATATTGGCCACTACGAGCAGTACTTC. As protein: CASRPNIGHYEQYF.

This clone was observed a handful of times. The chain couples TRBV28 to TRBJ1-2; 7 bases fit TRBD1. The CDR3 is made up of 12 amino acids. The germline CDR1 and CDR2 sequences are MDHEN and SYDVKM. J gave up 4 bases and V 7 bases, and 3 bases lay outside the gene matches. The DNA for the CDR3 is TGTGCCAGCATAGACAGGGTCTATGGCTACACCTTC. Translated, it gives CASIDRVYGYTF.

V gene TRBV15 combines with J gene TRBJ1-1; unclear D gene. CDR3 length: 13 residues. The V end lost 1 base, the J end lost 11 bases, and 14 bases lay between the germline ends. Per germline, CDR1 LNHNV and CDR2 YYDKDF (reference sequence). The CDR3 protein is CATSRGSLMGAFF. In DNA form, the CDR3 reads TGTGCCACCAGCAGAGGTTCATTGATGGGCGCTTTCTTT.

The rearrangement links TRBV4-2 to TRBJ2-7, with D possibly TRBD1 on 5 matching bases. V was cut by 4 bases and J by 1 base, with 17 bases left in between. Germline assignment: CDR1 LGHNA and CDR2 YNFKEQ. CDR3 length: 16 residues. As DNA, the CDR3 is TGTGCCAGCAGCCCCACTTTCCAGGGCCCATCCTACGAGCAGTACTTC. It translates to CASSPTFQGPSYEQYF.

The chain carries TRBV7-3 and TRBJ2-5; D unresolved. CDR3 length: 13 residues. V was shortened by 5 bases and J by 5 bases, with 12 bases between the two germline ends. Per the germline V gene, CDR1 is SGHTA and CDR2 is FQGTGA. The chain's CDR3 is CASSQAPSETQYF. The CDR3 nucleotides read TGTGCCAGCAGCCAGGCCCCCTCGGAGACCCAGTACTTC.

V gene TRBV12-5 combines with J gene TRBJ2-3; maybe TRBD2 (6 bases). Trimming removed 0 bases at V and 3 bases at J, with 10 bases between. CDR1 LGHNT and CDR2 FRNRAP come from the germline V gene. The CDR3 covers 15 residues. The CDR3 DNA reads as TGTGCTAGTGGTTTGGTCCGGGCGGGAACAGATACGCAGTATTTT. Its protein is CASGLVRAGTDTQYF.

CDR3 DNA sequence: TGCGCCAGCAGCTTGTTTTCGGGGGCCTACGAGCAGTACTTC. This translates into CASSLFSGAYEQYF. The chain has TRBV5-1 and TRBJ2-7, with D maybe TRBD2 (6 bases). CDR1 is SGHRS, CDR2 YFSETQ, per germline. Trimming left V 1 base short and J 2 bases short, with 10 bases between. The CDR3 totals 14 residues.

The V gene is TRBV11-1, the J gene TRBJ2-5; 7 bases agree with TRBD2. Germline V gene sequence: CDR1 SGHAT, CDR2 FQDESV (reference sequence). CDR3 length: 16 amino acids. Trimming cost V 3 bases and J 4 bases; bases outside gene matches: 11. CDR3 amino acids: CASSLLSGANSETQYF. The CDR3 bases are TGTGCCAGCAGCTTGTTGAGCGGGGCGAACTCAGAGACCCAGTACTTC.

The genes are TRBV7-9 and TRBJ2-3; tentatively, D is TRBD2 (5 bases). V dropped 8 bases and J dropped 6 bases, with 6 bases sitting between them. The CDR3 consists of 10 residues. The germline gives CDR1 SEHNR, CDR2 FQNEAQ (reference sequence). CDR3 nucleotides: TGTGCCAGCTTAGCGGATACGCAGTATTTT. Its translation: CASLADTQYF.

The V gene is TRBV28, the J gene TRBJ2-4; possible D gene TRBD1, 5 bases. The CDR3 runs to 12 residues. CDR1 and CDR2 (germline): MDHEN, SYDVKM. V was trimmed by 4 bases and J by 13 bases, leaving 14 bases between them. The CDR3 reads CASSSSGLSQYF. The CDR3 bases are TGTGCCAGCAGTTCGTCAGGGTTGTCCCAGTACTTC.